This T cell receptor beta chain was profiled in a study of cytomegalovirus exposure and HLA in healthy donors. Points from the study as a whole: In a later analysis, CMV-associated beta chains were mostly HLA-associated, it appeared. Specificity of a few CMV-associated chains for CMV antigens was verified in vitro. It was reported that the classifier diagnosed cytomegalovirus status with high specificity and sensitivity in both the original and validation cohorts. It was likely that a cluster of highly shared sequence variants was a sequencing artifact.

PCR amplification relied on 60 Vbeta primers (plus 13 Jbeta primers). Profiling relied on immunoSEQ multiplex PCR, and the TCRdb table lists in-frame clones only, not all of them. The repertoire holds around 180,000 clones, with over 60% as singletons. With regard to this clone: Its specificity is not known.

Trimming took 4 bases from V and 4 from J; bases not matched to a gene: 7. This CDR3 has 15 amino acids. Per germline, CDR1 SGHRS and CDR2 YFSETQ. The sequence derives from a girl under 18 in good health and CMV-seronegative. The chain employs TRBV5-1 and TRBJ2-5; the match to TRBD2 covers 10 bases. What was sequenced was PBMCs. Here the CDR3 reads CASSPLTSGRETQYF. DNA of the CDR3: TGCGCCAGCAGCCCGTTGACTAGCGGGCGAGAGACCCAGTACTTC.